One and the same sample provided the 2 T cell receptor beta chains below, sequenced in a study of beta chain features in type 1 diabetes. As every portion of the isolated RNA was reverse transcribed, the sequencing read expressed TCRB transcripts. Sequenced by immunoSEQ multiplex PCR; TCRdb stores in-frame clones only, minus some. Of hundreds of thousands of clones in the sample, 17% were seen once. The sample consisted of naive CD4+ T cells from blood. The receptors derive from a young woman in good health.

The chain couples TRBV18 to TRBJ2-5, with 10 bases that match TRBD1. V was pared by 5 bases and J by 6 bases, with 6 bases of the junction left unmatched. The CDR3 length is 14 residues. CDR1 and CDR2 from the germline V gene are KGHSH and LQKENI. The CDR3 region is CASSTQGQGKTQYF. The CDR3 region has the DNA TGTGCCAGCTCAACACAGGGACAGGGGAAGACCCAGTACTTC.

The sample holds one count of this clone. The chain couples TRBV7-9 to TRBJ2-3; 13 bases match TRBD2. Looked up from germline, CDR1 is SEHNR and CDR2 is FQNEAQ (reference sequence). V was pared by 3 bases and J by 0 bases, with 9 bases of the junction left unmatched. There are 19 residues in the CDR3. CDR3 sequence (DNA): TGTGCCAGCAGCTTCCTGACTAGCGGGAGGATTATGAGCACAGATACGCAGTATTTT. Translated: CASSFLTSGRIMSTDTQYF.